The 29 T cell receptor beta chains presented below share a single source sample, sequenced in a study of tumor-infiltrating lymphocytes in primary liver carcinoma (dated by TCRdb to about 2017). Sequencing used an Illumina HiSeq 2500. TCRbeta-specific cDNA was reverse-transcribed from roughly 500 ng total RNA using a constant-region primer and ProtoScript II reverse transcriptase. TCRbeta libraries were built with three nested multiplex PCR rounds, a slightly modified ARM-PCR procedure. Each of the first two PCR rounds ran for around 10 cycles using multiplex TRBV1-TRBV30 forward primers together with a Cbeta reverse primer. The public reads were reprocessed in TCRdb via fastp at Q25 and MiXCR, keeping in-frame beta chains. Rows are combined by CDR3 protein, so each entry shows the most common genes and DNA. The sample table lists approximately 110,000 distinct CDR3 sequences, 60% to 70% of them with a count of one. Around 9.3% of the sample belongs to the ten largest clones.

Without any cell sorting, total RNA and DNA were extracted together from around 18-30 mg of bulk tissue using the AllPrep DNA/RNA mini kit. Source material: liver tumor tissue from sampling region 1. The sample's cell subset or site label, in plain terms: tumor region T1, superior pole. The receptors stem from a woman aged 60-70 years with primary liver carcinoma and hepatitis B virus infection.

This rearrangement joins TRBV5-1 to TRBJ2-7; TRBD1 aligns across 7 bases. J gave up 4 bases and V 5 bases, and 12 bases lay outside the gene matches. Germline CDR1 is SGHRS and CDR2 is YFSETQ. The CDR3 is 15 amino acids. The CDR3 DNA reads as TGCGCCAGCAGTTGGGGACAGAGGCTTTCGTACGAGCAGTACTTC. Translating gives CASSWGQRLSYEQYF.

Concerning this clonotype itself: Being one base from a much bigger clone, this may be a read error. V is TRBV29-1 and J is TRBJ2-7; TRBD1 agrees at 12 bases. J was trimmed by 8 bases and V by 6 bases; bases with no gene match: 14. This CDR3 has 15 amino acids. Germline assignment: CDR1 SQVTM and CDR2 ANQGSEA. CDR3 region: CSVGHSPGTGGKQYF. The DNA of the CDR3 is TGCAGCGTCGGCCATAGTCCCGGGACAGGGGGCAAGCAGTACTTC.

This clonotype came up once. One end of the junction varies from germline; a read error may be responsible. J is TRBJ2-1 and V is TRBV28; 9 bases are shared with TRBD1. CDR1 is MDHEN, CDR2 SYDVKM, per germline. The CDR3 extends over 15 amino acids. The CDR3 spells CVSSPRTGAINVQFF. The CDR3 DNA reads as TGTGTCAGCAGTCCCCGGACAGGGGCGATCAATGTGCAGTTCTTC.

The chain's CDR3 is CSASDGSGPDEQFF. CDR3 coding DNA: TGCAGTGCTAGTGACGGGAGCGGCCCTGATGAGCAGTTCTTC. This sequence joins TRBV20-1 and TRBJ2-1; possibly TRBD2 for D (6 bases). The CDR3 is 14 residues long. Trimming took 3 bases from V and 8 from J, leaving 17 bases between them. Germline V gene data show CDR1 as DFQATT and CDR2 as SNEGSKA (reference sequence).

This clonotype came up once. The junction departs from germline at one end; a sequencing error may be responsible. The chain carries TRBV7-2 and TRBJ2-7, with TRBD1 identical over 10 bases. Germline-derived CDR1 and CDR2 are SGHTA and FQGNSA. The CDR3 length is 16 residues. The CDR3 DNA is TGTGCCAGCAGCTCACCGGGACAGGGGACCCCCTACGTGCAGTACTTC. Translating gives CASSSPGQGTPYVQYF.

About this clonotype itself: A much larger clonotype is one base distant, so this may be a read error. The V call is TRBV6-1, the J call TRBJ2-3, with TRBD2 as a possible D gene (6 bases). This CDR3 has 15 amino acids. Germline V gives CDR1 MNHNS, CDR2 SASEGT. Trimming removed 3 bases at V and 4 bases at J, with 14 bases between. CDR3 bases: TGTGCCAGCAGTGAGTGGCATGGGGACTCAGATACGCAGTATTTT. Its translation is CASSEWHGDSDTQYF.

This clonotype was picked up many times. This sequence joins TRBV29-1 and TRBJ2-3; D is perhaps TRBD1 or TRBD2 (5 bases each). The V and J ends lost 4 bases and 2 bases respectively, with 16 bases between them. In germline, CDR1 is SQVTM, CDR2 ANQGSEA. The CDR3 is 15 residues long. The CDR3 is CSVVGQVRDTDTQYF. CDR3 bases: TGCAGCGTTGTGGGGCAGGTCCGGGACACAGATACGCAGTATTTT.

This chain joins TRBV14 and TRBJ2-7, with D perhaps matching TRBD1 or TRBD2 (5 bases each). V lost 8 bases and J 2 bases, leaving 16 bases between the germline ends. Germline CDR1 is SGHDN and CDR2 is FVKESK. This CDR3 spans 14 amino acids. CDR3 sequence (DNA): TGTGCCAGCCGACCGGGACGGAACCCCTACGAGCAGTACTTC. Its translation is CASRPGRNPYEQYF. Full variable domain (missing parts from reference TRBV14 and TRBJ2-7): EAGVTQFPSHSVIEKGQTVTLRCDPISGHDNLYWYRRVMGKEIKFLLHFVKESKQDESGMPNNRFLAERTGGTYSTLKVQPAELEDSGVYFCASRPGRNPYEQYFGPGTRLTVT.

The rearrangement uses TRBV29-1 and TRBJ2-1, with TRBD2 as a possible D gene (5 bases). Per germline, CDR1 SQVTM and CDR2 ANQGSEA. The ends were cut back, 1 base at V and 5 bases at J, with 9 bases in the middle. The CDR3 sequence is 13 residues long. The CDR3, as DNA: TGCAGCGTTGAAGGGAGGCTGCACAATGAGCAGTTCTTC. It encodes CSVEGRLHNEQFF.

Worth noting for this clonotype: At one end, the junction sequence differs from germline, possibly due to a read error. The gene calls are TRBV5-1 and TRBJ2-5; 7 nucleotides align to TRBD1. The CDR3 contains 14 residues. Germline V lookup: CDR1 SGHRS, CDR2 YFSETQ. CDR3 loop: CASSLGGGTETQCF. Here the CDR3 DNA reads TGCGCCAGCAGCTTGGGAGGGGGCACGGAGACCCAGTGCTTC.

About this clonotype itself: The junction departs from the called germline gene at one end, perhaps through a read error. The rearrangement uses TRBV5-4 and TRBJ1-4, with 7 bases matching TRBD1. From germline, CDR1 is SGHNT and CDR2 YYREEE (reference sequence). The CDR3 has 16 residues. In DNA, the CDR3 is TGTGCCAGCAGCAGACAGGGAATTGCAACTAATGTAAAACTGTTTTTT. Translated, it gives CASSRQGIATNVKLFF.

On this clonotype itself: Mismatch with germline at one junction end may stem from a read error. The rearrangement links TRBV29-1 to TRBJ2-1, with 9 bases fitting TRBD2. Germline lookup yields CDR1 SQVTM and CDR2 ANQGSEA. This CDR3 is 17 amino acids long. This CDR3 is CSVGWMSASGNLDEQLF. DNA of the CDR3: TGCAGCGTTGGATGGATGTCGGCTAGCGGGAATTTGGATGAGCAGCTCTTC.

In this sample, this clonotype turned up many times. The V call is TRBV11-2, the J call TRBJ2-1; D gene unclear. This CDR3 is built from 15 residues. V was cut by 2 bases and J by 0 bases, with 8 bases left in between. Germline lookup yields CDR1 SGHAT and CDR2 FQNNGV. This CDR3 reads CASSLRTDSYNEQFF. Here the CDR3 DNA reads TGTGCCAGCAGCTTACGCACAGACTCCTACAATGAGCAGTTCTTC. The full variable domain, rest sourced from reference TRBV11-2 and TRBJ2-1, is EAGVAQSPRYKIIEKRQSVAFWCNPISGHATLYWYQQILGQGPKLLIQFQNNGVVDDSQLPKDRFSAERLKGVDSTLKIQPAKLEDSAVYLCASSLRTDSYNEQFFGPGTRLTVL.

Concerning this clonotype: One end of the junction fails to match germline, which may point to a read error. The gene calls are TRBV11-3 and TRBJ2-5; TRBD1 is a possible D gene (6 bases). CDR3 length equals 16 residues. Germline CDR1 is SGHNT and CDR2 is YENEEA. The CDR3 region is CASSLDRWGRQGTQYF. CDR3 bases: TGTGCCAGCAGTTTAGATCGTTGGGGGCGGCAAGGGACCCAGTACTTC.

The sample holds a few counts of this clonotype. This chain joins TRBV28 and TRBJ2-7; D remains ambiguous. Germline V gene sequence: CDR1 MDHEN, CDR2 SYDVKM. This CDR3 spans 14 amino acids. V was shortened by 3 bases and J by 3 bases, with 12 bases between the two germline ends. The CDR3 DNA is TGTGCCAGCAGTTTTGCATCAGCGAACTACGAGCAGTACTTC. It is translated as CASSFASANYEQYF.

Many counts were recorded for this clonotype. This chain uses TRBV4-1 with TRBJ2-2; D gene uncertain. This CDR3 spans 14 amino acids. Germline V gene sequence: CDR1 MGHRA, CDR2 YSYEKL. V was clipped by 1 base and J by 4 bases, with 7 bases between them. The DNA for the CDR3 is TGCGCCAGCAGCCAAGTTGCTACCACCGGGGAGCTGTTTTTT. It encodes CASSQVATTGELFF.

With regard to this clonotype: At one boundary the junction diverges from the germline segment, which might be a read error. The chain couples TRBV5-1 to TRBJ1-1, with a possible D match to TRBD1 (5 bases). The length of the CDR3 is 13 residues. Germline values: CDR1 SGHRS, CDR2 YFSETQ. CDR3 in amino acids: CAGSLTANTEAFF. The CDR3 DNA sequence: TGCGCCGGCAGCTTGACAGCGAACACTGAAGCTTTCTTT.

Comments on this clonotype: One junction end disagrees with the germline gene, perhaps due to a read error. The chain uses TRBV12-3 or TRBV12-4 and TRBJ2-5; 10 bases fit TRBD2. The CDR3 extends over 16 amino acids. CDR3 loop: CASRALAGGCGEAQYF. For the CDR3, the DNA is TGTGCCAGCAGGGCTTTAGCGGGAGGTTGCGGAGAGGCCCAGTACTTC.

Comments on this clonotype: Being one base from a much bigger clone, this may be a read error. The V call is TRBV29-1, the J call TRBJ2-1; either TRBD1 or TRBD2 may fit D (5 bases each). This CDR3 has 13 amino acids. Per the germline V gene, CDR1 is SQVTM and CDR2 is ANQGSEA. V lost 7 bases and J 3 bases, leaving 13 bases between the germline ends. Here the CDR3 DNA reads TGCAGCGCCGGGACGCGCTACTACAATGAGCAGTTCTTC. Protein product: CSAGTRYYNEQFF.

This clonotype was seen a few times. A much larger clone differs by one base, so this may be a read error. This chain joins TRBV29-1 and TRBJ2-3; D unresolved. Germline V gives CDR1 SQVTM, CDR2 ANQGSEA. The CDR3 extends over 12 amino acids. The CDR3 is CSVDRNTDMQYF. As DNA, the CDR3 is TGCAGCGTTGACAGAAACACAGATATGCAGTATTTT.

About this clonotype: A much larger clone lies a single base off, so this may be a read error. J is TRBJ1-6 and V is TRBV6-6, with D perhaps matching TRBD1 (5 bases). Germline V gene sequence: CDR1 MNHNY, CDR2 SVGAGI (reference sequence). Trimming removed 10 bases from V and 7 bases from J, with 17 bases in between. This CDR3 comprises 14 residues. The CDR3 region is CANTQGTENSPLHF. DNA of the CDR3: TGTGCCAACACCCAGGGCACGGAGAATTCACCCCTCCACTTT.

About this clonotype itself: With a much larger clone just one base away, this may be a read error. This chain links TRBV4-1 with TRBJ2-1; D gene unclear. The CDR3 is made up of 12 amino acids. Germline CDR1 and CDR2: MGHRA and YSYEKL. The ends were cut back, 4 bases at V and 7 bases at J, with 8 bases in the middle. CDR3 loop: CASSPWWNEQFF. CDR3 sequence (DNA): TGCGCCAGCAGCCCATGGTGGAATGAGCAGTTCTTC.

This clonotype was counted many times. The V gene is TRBV12-3 or TRBV12-4, the J gene TRBJ2-2, with D perhaps matching TRBD2 (5 bases). The CDR3 loop spans 13 amino acids. Between the trimmed V and J ends, which lost 8 bases and 3 bases, there was a span of 10 bases. The CDR3 DNA reads as TGTGCCAGCCGCATGGAGGACACCGGGGAGCTGTTTTTT. Protein sequence: CASRMEDTGELFF.

In regard to this clonotype: A much bigger clone sits one base away, suggesting this may be a read error. The chain employs TRBV10-3 and TRBJ1-5; 8 nucleotides agree with TRBD1. The CDR3 spans 14 residues. V was pared by 3 bases and J by 9 bases, with 7 bases of the junction left unmatched. Germline lookup yields CDR1 ENHRY and CDR2 SYGVKD. This CDR3 reads CAISETGGGLPQHF. CDR3 bases: TGTGCCATCAGTGAAACAGGGGGGGGCCTGCCCCAGCATTTT.

Concerning this clonotype: This could be a read error, since a much larger clone is one nucleotide away. The chain links TRBV5-4 to TRBJ1-2; D remains ambiguous. The CDR3 runs to 16 residues. V lost 0 bases and J lost 0, with 12 bases in between. Germline V gene sequence: CDR1 SGHNT, CDR2 YYREEE (reference sequence). CDR3 amino acids: CASSLVGIIPNYGYTF. The CDR3 nucleotides read TGTGCCAGCAGCTTGGTTGGTATTATTCCTAACTATGGCTACACCTTC.

As regards this clonotype: It may be a read error: a sequence one base away is much more abundant. This chain links TRBV6-1 with TRBJ2-7; tentatively, D is TRBD1 or TRBD2 (5 bases each). V was cut by 7 bases and J by 9 bases, with 16 bases left in between. The germline V gene has CDR1 MNHNS and CDR2 SASEGT. CDR3 length: 12 amino acids. The CDR3 nucleotides read TGTGCCAGCAACCGCCGGGGCAACGGGCAGTACTTC. Translating it yields CASNRRGNGQYF.

Of note for this clonotype: Just one base apart from a much larger clone, this may be a read error. The chain recombines TRBV6-1 with TRBJ2-2; 10 bases align to TRBD2. Germline V lookup: CDR1 MNHNS, CDR2 SASEGT. The CDR3 runs to 16 residues. CDR3 DNA: TGTGCCAGCAGTGAGACGCTAGCGGGAGCTACCGGGGAGCTGCTTTTT. This sequence encodes CASSETLAGATGELLF.

Regarding this clonotype: The junction differs from germline at one of its ends, possibly a read error. The chain joins TRBV6-5 to TRBJ2-3, with a possible D match to TRBD2 (5 bases). The CDR3 sequence is 17 residues long. Germline CDR1 and CDR2: MNHEY and SVGAGI. Written as DNA, the CDR3 is TGCGCCAGCAGCCGAATAGCGCCGAGTGGGGGCACAGATACGCAGTATTTT. It is translated as CASSRIAPSGGTDTQYF.

A note on this clonotype: The junction differs from germline at one of its ends, possibly a read error. The chain carries TRBV6-4 and TRBJ2-1; D perhaps matches TRBD1 (6 bases). Germline CDR1 MRHNA, CDR2 SNTAGT. This CDR3 is built from 14 residues. CDR3 DNA sequence: TGTGCCAGCAGTGAGGGGGCGGCCTACAATAAGCAGTTCTTC. Amino acids: CASSEGAAYNKQFF.